Presented here are 24 T cell receptor beta chains from one specimen sequenced in a study of blood T cells in healthy people across ages. A sample-barcoded 5' primer and a J-beta primer mix were used in a second PCR of roughly 7 to 12 cycles. TCRdb recomputed calls from the 5' RACE reads with MiXCR, one row per CDR3 protein. In the table there are about 770,000 distinct CDR3 sequences, about 42% of which are singletons. Sequenced: blood. Receptor source: a man between 60 and 75 years old in good health.

This chain joins TRBV6-5 and TRBJ1-5, with D unclear. Germline V CDR1 and CDR2: MNHEY, SVGAGI. V was trimmed by 4 bases and J by 0 bases, leaving 10 bases between them. The CDR3 length is 15 residues. The CDR3 bases are TGTGCCAGCAGTTCAAGGTCGCTTAGCAATCAGCCCCAGCATTTT. Translation: CASSSRSLSNQPQHF.

This chain connects TRBV20-1 to TRBJ2-4; D gene uncertain. The length of the CDR3 is 13 residues. The germline CDR1 and CDR2 sequences are DFQATT and SNEGSKA (reference sequence). V shed 6 bases and J shed 5 bases, with 14 bases lying between them. The CDR3 DNA reads TGCAGTGCAAATGATGGCAGGCAAAACATTCAGTACTTC. It translates to CSANDGRQNIQYF.

This sequence joins TRBV7-9 and TRBJ2-3; D gene uncertain. This CDR3 is 11 amino acids long. CDR1 is SEHNR, CDR2 FQNEAQ, per germline (reference sequence). V lost 7 bases to trimming and J lost 6 bases, with 8 bases between them. CDR3 protein: CASTQRDTQYF. DNA for the CDR3: TGTGCCAGCACCCAGAGGGATACGCAGTATTTT.

This clonotype occurred many times. V usage is TRBV7-2 and J usage is TRBJ2-7; the match to TRBD2 covers 9 bases. The CDR3 runs to 15 residues. Germline CDR1 reads SGHTA; CDR2 reads FQGNSA. The V segment lost 1 base and the J segment 3 bases; nucleotides outside the gene matches: 4. The DNA of the CDR3 is TGTGCCAGCAGCTTAGAAGCGGGGGGCAGCTACGAGCAGTACTTC. Protein: CASSLEAGGSYEQYF.

This clonotype was seen only a few times. The chain recombines TRBV27 with TRBJ2-4; 8 nucleotides agree with TRBD1. With the DNA end fitting TRBJ2-7 better, the J assignment may be wrong. Germline CDR1 is MNHEY and CDR2 is SMNVEV (reference sequence). This CDR3 has 13 amino acids. The CDR3 sequence: CASSTTGVDEQYF. The CDR3, as DNA: TGTGCCAGCAGTACGACAGGGGTCGACGAGCAGTACTTC.

The table lists this clonotype with many counts. The V and J genes are TRBV6-2 or TRBV6-3 and TRBJ2-7; D remains ambiguous. This CDR3 is 13 amino acids long. In germline, CDR1 is MNHEY, CDR2 SVGEGT. The V end was cut by 0 bases, the J end by 2 bases, with 5 bases between. The CDR3 here is CASSYSGAYEQYF. DNA for the CDR3: TGTGCCAGCAGTTACTCTGGGGCCTACGAGCAGTACTTC.

The V and J genes are TRBV20-1 and TRBJ2-6, with D tentatively TRBD1 (5 bases). Trimming left V 4 bases short and J 4 bases short, with 11 bases between. The CDR3 contains 14 residues. CDR1 is DFQATT and CDR2 is SNEGSKA in the germline V gene (reference sequence). CDR3 amino acids: CSATTGSGANVLTF. Here the CDR3 DNA reads TGCAGTGCTACTACAGGTTCCGGGGCCAACGTCCTGACTTTC.

This chain links TRBV6-2 or TRBV6-3 with TRBJ1-1, with TRBD1 as a possible D gene (6 bases). The CDR3 is made up of 14 amino acids. V lost 5 bases, J lost 4 bases, and 14 bases lay in between. Germline CDR1 reads MNHEY; CDR2 reads SVGEGT. The CDR3 sequence: CASSDRTVSTEAFF. For the CDR3, the DNA is TGTGCCAGCAGTGACCGGACAGTGTCCACTGAAGCTTTCTTT.

This clonotype was recorded a few times. This chain links TRBV21-1 with TRBJ1-2. TRBV21-1 is listed as a pseudogene. This CDR3 has 14 residues. Written as DNA, the CDR3 is TGTGCCGGTTCTAATGGGCCTTGGAGCTATGGCTACACCTTC. Its protein is CAGSNGPWSYGYTF.

The chain carries TRBV12-3 or TRBV12-4 and TRBJ1-2; D possibly corresponds to TRBD1 (6 bases). The CDR3 has 16 amino acids. V lost 4 bases to trimming and J lost 4 bases, with 19 bases between them. CDR3: CASSSTPRGRGYGYTF. CDR3 in DNA: TGTGCCAGCAGTTCGACTCCCAGGGGAAGGGGCTATGGCTACACCTTC.

This clonotype was seen a few times. The V gene is TRBV12-3 or TRBV12-4, the J gene TRBJ1-2; TRBD1 matches 9 bases. This CDR3 region has 14 residues. Losses at the gene ends were 2 bases for V and 6 bases for J; bases not matched to a gene: 4. The CDR3 is CASSLSGTGNGYTF. CDR3 DNA sequence: TGTGCCAGCAGTTTAAGTGGGACAGGGAATGGCTACACCTTC.

In this sample, this clonotype turned up a few times. The gene calls are TRBV28 and TRBJ2-7; 9 nucleotides align to TRBD1. The CDR3 spans 15 residues. Germline loops: CDR1 MDHEN, CDR2 SYDVKM. V lost 4 bases to trimming and J lost 5 bases; unmatched junction nucleotides: 9. CDR3 loop: CASSSPGQGFNEQYF. The CDR3 DNA reads TGTGCCAGCAGTTCGCCGGGACAGGGTTTCAACGAGCAGTACTTC.

There are many counts of this clonotype. The CDR3 region has the DNA TGTGCCAGCAGCTGGGGACTGTCAAATGAGCAGTTCTTC. It encodes CASSWGLSNEQFF. The chain employs TRBV13 and TRBJ2-1; a possible D gene is TRBD2 (6 bases). The CDR3 is made up of 13 amino acids. The V end lost 4 bases, the J end lost 7 bases, and 11 bases lay between the germline ends. The V gene's germline CDR1 is PRHDT and CDR2 FYEKMQ (reference sequence). Combining the CDR3 with reference TRBV13 and TRBJ2-1 gives the whole variable domain AAGVIQSPRHLIKEKRETATLKCYPIPRHDTVYWYQQGPGQDPQFLISFYEKMQSDKGSIPDRFSAQQFSDYHSELNMSSLELGDSALYFCASSWGLSNEQFFGPGTRLTVL.

The J gene is TRBJ1-1, the V gene TRBV25-1; D possibly corresponds to TRBD1 (5 bases). Germline V gene sequence: CDR1 MGHDK, CDR2 SYGVNS. The CDR3 covers 14 residues. Trimming pared 5 bases from V and 1 base from J, leaving 11 bases between. CDR3 nucleotides: TGTGCCAGCAGTCTCGACAGACCGAACACTGAAGCTTTCTTT. This encodes CASSLDRPNTEAFF. Variable domain in full (rest from reference TRBV25-1 and TRBJ1-1): EADIYQTPRYLVIGTGKKITLECSQTMGHDKMYWYQQDPGMELHLIHYSYGVNSTEKGDLSSESTVSRIRTEHFPLTLESARPSHTSQYLCASSLDRPNTEAFFGQGTRLTVV.

Details on this clonotype: Given a much more abundant clone one base away, this may be a read error. The chain couples TRBV12-3 or TRBV12-4 to TRBJ2-4; D may be TRBD1 (6 bases). The CDR3 consists of 13 residues. The CDR3 loop is CASSLDSRNIRYF. In DNA form, the CDR3 reads TGTGCCAGCAGTTTGGACAGTCGGAACATTCGGTACTTC.

The chain carries TRBV5-1 and TRBJ1-2, with a possible D match to TRBD1 (5 bases). V shed 4 bases and J shed 6 bases, with 16 bases lying between them. Germline V CDR1 and CDR2: SGHRS, YFSETQ. CDR3 size: 14 residues. The CDR3 nucleotides read TGCGCCAGCAGCCTTGGACACCGGTTGGATGGCTACACCTTC. This sequence encodes CASSLGHRLDGYTF.

This clonotype was detected a few times. The chain recombines TRBV6-1 with TRBJ1-1; D not resolved. This CDR3 has 12 residues. Germline CDR1 reads MNHNS; CDR2 reads SASEGT. The germline V and J ends were trimmed by 6 bases and 6 bases, with 11 bases remaining between them. CDR3 amino acids: CASRGNQPEAFF. CDR3 sequence (DNA): TGTGCCAGCAGGGGAAATCAGCCTGAAGCTTTCTTT.

V is TRBV4-1 and J is TRBJ2-7, with 8 nucleotides matching TRBD1. Gene TRBJ2-4 matches the end of the DNA better, so the J call may be wrong. Looked up from germline, CDR1 is MGHRA and CDR2 is YSYEKL. This CDR3 comprises 17 residues. The CDR3 DNA sequence: TGCGCCAGCAGCCAAGATTGGGACAGGTGGGGTAAAAACATTCAGTACTTC. Translated, it gives CASSQDWDRWGKNIQYF.

The V call is TRBV7-2, the J call TRBJ2-1; 7 bases map to TRBD2. Germline CDR1 SGHTA, CDR2 FQGNSA. This CDR3 spans 15 amino acids. V was clipped by 5 bases and J by 5 bases; unmatched bases: 9. CDR3 loop: CASSLYGGENNEQFF. CDR3 sequence (DNA): TGTGCCAGCAGCCTTTATGGGGGGGAGAACAATGAGCAGTTCTTC.

This chain uses TRBV11-3 with TRBJ2-1; unclear D gene. Trimming pared 4 bases from V and 7 bases from J, leaving 11 bases between. CDR3 length equals 13 residues. CDR1 and CDR2 (germline): SGHNT, YENEEA. The CDR3 coding sequence is TGTGCCAGCAGCTCCCCTAGGAAGAATGAGCAGTTCTTC. It codes for CASSSPRKNEQFF.

Comments on this clonotype: With a much larger clone just one base away, this may be a read error. This sequence joins TRBV12-3 or TRBV12-4 and TRBJ2-1; D is unresolved. V dropped 8 bases and J dropped 0 bases, with 11 bases sitting between them. The CDR3 is 14 residues long. CDR3 region: CASGPRSSYNEQFF. The CDR3 coding sequence is TGTGCCAGCGGTCCCCGAAGCTCCTACAATGAGCAGTTCTTC.

The V call is TRBV29-1, the J call TRBJ2-5; perhaps D is TRBD1 or TRBD2 (6 bases each). Germline lookup yields CDR1 SQVTM and CDR2 ANQGSEA. The CDR3 has 14 residues. V was pared by 6 bases and J by 11 bases, with 25 bases between. The CDR3 reads CSVAEGPAHRDQYF. CDR3 sequence (DNA): TGCAGCGTGGCGGAGGGGCCGGCGCACAGGGATCAGTACTTC.

Written as DNA, the CDR3 is TGTGCCGTCTCGGACAGGTCCAGCTACGAGCAGTACTTC. Residues: CAVSDRSSYEQYF. The chain recombines TRBV27 with TRBJ2-7; 7 bases map to TRBD1. Germline CDR1 and CDR2: MNHEY and SMNVEV (reference sequence). The ends lost 11 bases at V and 3 bases at J; junction bases unmatched: 10. The CDR3 consists of 13 residues.

The CDR3 nucleotides read TGTGCCAGCAGCTTAGAGCGGGGCAAACGTAAGCTGCGCACAGATACGCAGTATTTT. This codes for CASSLERGKRKLRTDTQYF. This chain links TRBV11-3 with TRBJ2-3; TRBD2 is a possible D gene (6 bases). The germline CDR1 and CDR2 sequences are SGHNT and YENEEA. V lost 0 bases, J lost 1 base, and 20 bases lay in between. This CDR3 has 19 residues.